This TCR beta chain came from a study of shared clonotypes between healthy human individuals. CDR1 is SGHRS and CDR2 is YFSETQ in the germline V gene. CDR3 length equals 20 residues. V lost 1 base and J lost 0; bases outside the gene matches: 16. This table comes from immunoSEQ multiplex PCR, and its TCRdb copy is limited to in-frame clones, with some not included. The sample has over 2 million clones, roughly 90% seen once. Splitting of CD4+ cells produced CD45RA+ naive and CD45RA-negative memory subsets. This clonotype originated in a man aged 18 to 30 in good health. Some clones in this sample may be carry-over from other donors' samples. The genes are TRBV5-1 and TRBJ2-3; 8 bases match TRBD2. Sequencing input: naive CD4+ T cells from PBMCs. The sample's subset: CD45RA+ positively selected. Here the CDR3 DNA reads TGCGCCAGCAGCTTGTACTCCTCTCCCAGACTAGCGTCCAGCACAGATACGCAGTATTTT. Protein sequence: CASSLYSSPRLASSTDTQYF.